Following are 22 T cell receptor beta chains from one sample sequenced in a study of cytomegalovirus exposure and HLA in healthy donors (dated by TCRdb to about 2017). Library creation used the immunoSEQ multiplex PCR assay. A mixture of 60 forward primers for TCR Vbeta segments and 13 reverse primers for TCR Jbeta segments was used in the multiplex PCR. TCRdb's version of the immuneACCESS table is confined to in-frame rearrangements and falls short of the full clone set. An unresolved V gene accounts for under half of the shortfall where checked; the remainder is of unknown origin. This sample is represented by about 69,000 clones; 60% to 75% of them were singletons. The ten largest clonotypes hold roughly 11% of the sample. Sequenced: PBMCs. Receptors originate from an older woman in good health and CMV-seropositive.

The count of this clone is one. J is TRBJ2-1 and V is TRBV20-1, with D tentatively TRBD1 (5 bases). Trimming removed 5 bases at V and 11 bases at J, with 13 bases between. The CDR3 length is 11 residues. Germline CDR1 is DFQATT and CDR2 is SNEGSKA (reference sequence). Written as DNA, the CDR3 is TGCAGTGCTCCTAAGCAGGGTCAGCAGTTCTTC. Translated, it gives CSAPKQGQQFF.

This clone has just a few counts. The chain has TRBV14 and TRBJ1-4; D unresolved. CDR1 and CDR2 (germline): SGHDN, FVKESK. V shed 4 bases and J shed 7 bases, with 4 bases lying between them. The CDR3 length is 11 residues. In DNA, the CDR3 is TGTGCCAGCAGCCCCGGTGAAAAACTGTTTTTT. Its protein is CASSPGEKLFF.

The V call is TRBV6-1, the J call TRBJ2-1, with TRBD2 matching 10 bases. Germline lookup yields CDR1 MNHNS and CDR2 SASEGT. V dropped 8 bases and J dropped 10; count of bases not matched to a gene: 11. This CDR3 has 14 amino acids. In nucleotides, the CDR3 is TGTGCCAGCCCCGGGGCCGAGCGGGAGGGCGAGCAGTTCTTC. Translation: CASPGAEREGEQFF.

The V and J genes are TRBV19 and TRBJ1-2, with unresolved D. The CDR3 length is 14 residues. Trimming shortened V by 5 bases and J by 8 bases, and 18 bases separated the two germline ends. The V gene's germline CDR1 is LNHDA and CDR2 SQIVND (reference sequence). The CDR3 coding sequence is TGTGCCAGTAGTGCCGGAGAAATAGCCCGGGGCTACACCTTC. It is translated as CASSAGEIARGYTF.

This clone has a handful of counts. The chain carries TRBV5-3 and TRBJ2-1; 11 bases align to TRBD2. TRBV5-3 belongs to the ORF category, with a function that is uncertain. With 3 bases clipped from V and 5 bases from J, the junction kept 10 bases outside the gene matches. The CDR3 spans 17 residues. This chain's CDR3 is CARSWDPGLAEDNEQFF. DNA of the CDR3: TGTGCCAGAAGCTGGGATCCGGGACTAGCGGAAGACAATGAGCAGTTCTTC.

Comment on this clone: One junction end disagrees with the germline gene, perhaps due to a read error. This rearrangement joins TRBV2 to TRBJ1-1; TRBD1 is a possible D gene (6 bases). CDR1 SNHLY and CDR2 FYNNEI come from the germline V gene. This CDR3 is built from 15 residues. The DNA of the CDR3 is TGTGCCAGCGGTGAGGGGGGATTTGGGGACACTGAAGCTTTCTTT. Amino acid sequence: CASGEGGFGDTEAFF.

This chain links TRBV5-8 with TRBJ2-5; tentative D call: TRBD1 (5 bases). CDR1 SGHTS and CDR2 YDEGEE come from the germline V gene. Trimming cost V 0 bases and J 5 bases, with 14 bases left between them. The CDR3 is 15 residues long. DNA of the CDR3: TGTGCCAGCAGCTTGGCTGCAGGGCGCGCTGAGACCCAGTACTTC. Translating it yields CASSLAAGRAETQYF.

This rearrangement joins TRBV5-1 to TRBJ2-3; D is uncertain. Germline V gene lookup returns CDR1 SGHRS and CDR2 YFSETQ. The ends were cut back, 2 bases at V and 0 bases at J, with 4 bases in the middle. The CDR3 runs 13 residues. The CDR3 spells CASSFPSTDTQYF. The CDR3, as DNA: TGCGCCAGCAGCTTCCCTAGCACAGATACGCAGTATTTT.

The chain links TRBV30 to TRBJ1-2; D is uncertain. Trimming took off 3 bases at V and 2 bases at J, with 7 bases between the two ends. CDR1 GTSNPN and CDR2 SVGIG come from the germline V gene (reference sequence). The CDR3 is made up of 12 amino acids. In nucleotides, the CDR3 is TGTGCCTGGAGAGACACCAACTATGGCTACACCTTC. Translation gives CAWRDTNYGYTF.

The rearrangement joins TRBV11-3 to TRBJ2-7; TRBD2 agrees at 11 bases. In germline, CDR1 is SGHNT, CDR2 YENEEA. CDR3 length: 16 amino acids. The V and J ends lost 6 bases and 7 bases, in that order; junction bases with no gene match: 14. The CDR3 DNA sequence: TGTGCCAGCAGTTCAGAGTTAGCGGGAGGGCCTTGGGAGCAGTACTTC. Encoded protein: CASSSELAGGPWEQYF.

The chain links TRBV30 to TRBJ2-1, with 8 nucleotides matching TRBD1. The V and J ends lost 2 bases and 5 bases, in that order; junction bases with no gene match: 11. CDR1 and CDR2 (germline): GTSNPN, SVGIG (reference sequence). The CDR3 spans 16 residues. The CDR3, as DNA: TGTGCCTGGAGTCCTTTCGGGACAGGAGATAACAATGAGCAGTTCTTC. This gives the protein CAWSPFGTGDNNEQFF.

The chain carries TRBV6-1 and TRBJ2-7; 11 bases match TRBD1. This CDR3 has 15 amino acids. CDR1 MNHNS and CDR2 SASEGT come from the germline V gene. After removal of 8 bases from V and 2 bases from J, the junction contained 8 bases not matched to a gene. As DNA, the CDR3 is TGTGCCAGCTCTATTGGGGACAGGGGGACCTACGAGCAGTACTTC. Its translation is CASSIGDRGTYEQYF.

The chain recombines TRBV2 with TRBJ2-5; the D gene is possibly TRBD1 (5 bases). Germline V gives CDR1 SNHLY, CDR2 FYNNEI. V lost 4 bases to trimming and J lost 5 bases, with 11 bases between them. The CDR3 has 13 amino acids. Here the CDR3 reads CASSGGRPETQYF. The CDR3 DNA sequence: TGTGCCAGCAGTGGGGGCAGGCCGGAGACCCAGTACTTC.

The CDR3 is CASSVAPQGLTNEKLFF. CDR3 coding DNA: TGTGCCAGCAGCGTAGCCCCACAGGGGTTAACTAATGAAAAACTGTTTTTT. This rearrangement joins TRBV9 to TRBJ1-4; 7 nucleotides match TRBD1. CDR3 size: 17 residues. Trimming cost V 0 bases and J 1 base; bases outside gene matches: 6. Germline CDR1 is SGDLS and CDR2 is YYNGEE. The entire variable domain, with the rest obtained from reference TRBV9 and TRBJ1-4, is as follows: DSGVTQTPKHLITATGQRVTLRCSPRSGDLSVYWYQQSLDQGLQFLIQYYNGEERAKGNILERFSAQQFPDLHSELNLSSLELGDSALYFCASSVAPQGLTNEKLFFGSGTQLSVL.

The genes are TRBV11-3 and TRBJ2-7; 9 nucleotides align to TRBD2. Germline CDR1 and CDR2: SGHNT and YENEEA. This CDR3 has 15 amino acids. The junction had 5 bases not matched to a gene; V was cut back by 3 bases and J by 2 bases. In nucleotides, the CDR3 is TGTGCCAGCAGCTTGGAAGCGGGAGGCACCTACGAGCAGTACTTC. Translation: CASSLEAGGTYEQYF.

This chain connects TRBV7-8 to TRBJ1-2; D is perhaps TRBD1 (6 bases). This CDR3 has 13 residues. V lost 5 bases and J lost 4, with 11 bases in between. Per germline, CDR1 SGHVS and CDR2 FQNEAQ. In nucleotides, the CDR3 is TGTGCCAGCAGCGCACAGGGTTCCTATGGCTACACCTTC. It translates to CASSAQGSYGYTF.

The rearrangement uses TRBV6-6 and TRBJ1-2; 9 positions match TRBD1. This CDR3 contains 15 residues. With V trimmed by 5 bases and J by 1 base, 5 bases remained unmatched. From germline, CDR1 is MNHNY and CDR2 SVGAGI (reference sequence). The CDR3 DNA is TGTGCCAGCAGTGAGGGGACAGGGTTTAACTATGGCTACACCTTC. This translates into CASSEGTGFNYGYTF.

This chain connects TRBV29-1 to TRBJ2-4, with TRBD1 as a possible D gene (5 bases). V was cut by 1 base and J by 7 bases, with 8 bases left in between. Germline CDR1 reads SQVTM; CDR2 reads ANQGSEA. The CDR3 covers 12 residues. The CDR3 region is CSVEVPGNIQYF. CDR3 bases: TGCAGCGTTGAAGTGCCAGGGAACATTCAGTACTTC.

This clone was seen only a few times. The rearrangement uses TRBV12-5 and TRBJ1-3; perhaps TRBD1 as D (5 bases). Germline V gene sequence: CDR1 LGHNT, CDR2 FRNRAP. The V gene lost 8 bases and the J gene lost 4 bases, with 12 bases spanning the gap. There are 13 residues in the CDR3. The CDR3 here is CASTKGSGNTIYF. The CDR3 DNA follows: TGTGCTAGTACAAAGGGGTCAGGAAACACCATATATTTT.

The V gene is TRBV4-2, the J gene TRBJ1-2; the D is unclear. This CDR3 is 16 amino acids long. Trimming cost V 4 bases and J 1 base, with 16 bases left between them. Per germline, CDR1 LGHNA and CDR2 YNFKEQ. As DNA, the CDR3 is TGTGCCAGCAGCCCCAACCTCTTGGGCATTAACTATGGCTACACCTTC. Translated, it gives CASSPNLLGINYGYTF.

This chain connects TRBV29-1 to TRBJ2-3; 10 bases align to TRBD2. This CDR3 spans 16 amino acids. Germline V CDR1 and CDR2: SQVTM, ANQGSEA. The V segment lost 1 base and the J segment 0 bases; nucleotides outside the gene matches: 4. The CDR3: CSVEVSSGRSTDTQYF. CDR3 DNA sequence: TGCAGCGTTGAAGTTTCTAGCGGGAGAAGCACAGATACGCAGTATTTT.

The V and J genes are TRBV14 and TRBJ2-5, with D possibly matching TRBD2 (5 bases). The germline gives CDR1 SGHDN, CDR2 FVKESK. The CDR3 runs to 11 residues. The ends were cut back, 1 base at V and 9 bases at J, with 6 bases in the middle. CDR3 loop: CASSQAEAQYF. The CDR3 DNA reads TGTGCCAGCAGCCAAGCGGAGGCCCAGTACTTC.